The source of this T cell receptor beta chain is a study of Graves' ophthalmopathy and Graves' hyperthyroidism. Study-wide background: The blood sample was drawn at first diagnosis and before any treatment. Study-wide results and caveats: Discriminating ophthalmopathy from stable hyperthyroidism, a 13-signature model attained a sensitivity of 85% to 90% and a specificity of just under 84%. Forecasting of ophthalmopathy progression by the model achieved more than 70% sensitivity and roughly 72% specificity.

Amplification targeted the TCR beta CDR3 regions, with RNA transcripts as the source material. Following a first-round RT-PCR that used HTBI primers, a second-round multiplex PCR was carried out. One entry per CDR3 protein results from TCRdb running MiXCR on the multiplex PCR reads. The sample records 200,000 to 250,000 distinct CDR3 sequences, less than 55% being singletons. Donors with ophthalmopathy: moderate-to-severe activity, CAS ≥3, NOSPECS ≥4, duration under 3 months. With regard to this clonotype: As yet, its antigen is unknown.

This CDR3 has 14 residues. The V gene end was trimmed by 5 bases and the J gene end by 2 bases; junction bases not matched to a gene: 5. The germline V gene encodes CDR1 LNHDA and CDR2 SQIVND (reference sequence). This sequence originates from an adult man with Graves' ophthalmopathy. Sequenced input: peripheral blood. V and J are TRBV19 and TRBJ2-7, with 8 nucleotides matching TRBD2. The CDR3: CASSERGRAYEQYF. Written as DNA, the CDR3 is TGTGCCAGTAGTGAGCGGGGGCGCGCCTACGAGCAGTACTTC. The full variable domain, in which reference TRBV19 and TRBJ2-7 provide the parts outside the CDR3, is DGGITQSPKYLFRKEGQNVTLSCEQNLNHDAMYWYRQDPGQGLRLIYYSQIVNDFQKGDIAEGYSVSREKKESFPLTVTSAQKNPTAFYLCASSERGRAYEQYFGPGTRLTVT.